The rows below give T cell receptor beta chains drawn from one sample of a study of cytomegalovirus exposure and HLA in healthy donors. This table comes from immunoSEQ multiplex PCR, and its TCRdb copy is limited to in-frame clones, with some not included. This sample carries some 130,000 clones, with roughly 2% going to the ten biggest clones. Sequencing input: PBMCs. These receptors all come from an older woman in good health and CMV-seronegative. The CDR3 runs from the conserved cysteine through the conserved F or W. The D gene is left open where the match is weak.

v_call	j_call	d_call	cdr3_nt	cdr3_aa
TRBV28	TRBJ1-4	-	TGTGCCAGCAGAGACAGTGAAAAACTGTTTTTT	CASRDSEKLFF
TRBV10-2	TRBJ2-7	-	TGCGCCAGCAGTGAGCCGGGACATAACTACGAGCAGTACTTC	CASSEPGHNYEQYF
TRBV14	TRBJ2-2	-	TGTGCCAGCAGCCAACTTACAGGGTCCACCGGGGAGCTGTTTTTT	CASSQLTGSTGELFF
TRBV10-3	TRBJ1-1	-	TGTGCCATCAGTGATGGGCAGCTTCGAGGGGGATGGCTGGGGGACACTGAAGCTTTCTTT	CAISDGQLRGGWLGDTEAFF
TRBV5-8	TRBJ2-2	-	TGTGCCAGCAGTATGATGGGGCAGGGCACCGGGGAGCTGTTTTTT	CASSMMGQGTGELFF
TRBV2	TRBJ1-2	TRBD1	TGTGCCAGCAGCCTGCAACAGGGGTATCGGGAGGGCTACACCTTC	CASSLQQGYREGYTF
TRBV6-1	TRBJ2-1	TRBD2	TGTGCCAGCAGTCCTAGCGGGGGGGCCGGAGAGCAGTTCTTC	CASSPSGGAGEQFF
TRBV4-1	TRBJ1-5	TRBD1	TGCGCCAGCAGCCAAGAAGGAGGGGGCAACAATCAGCCCCAGCATTTT	CASSQEGGGNNQPQHF
TRBV2	TRBJ2-7	-	TGTGCCATCCGTCAAGCGGAGTGGTACGAGCAGTACTTC	CAIRQAEWYEQYF
TRBV2	TRBJ1-4	-	TGTGCCAGCAGTGAAGAAAGAGTAGAAAAACTGTTTTTT	CASSEERVEKLFF
TRBV7-3	TRBJ2-4	TRBD1	TGTGCCAGCAGCCGACAGGGGGCGAAGGGAGACATTCAGTACTTC	CASSRQGAKGDIQYF
TRBV19	TRBJ1-4	-	TGTGCCAGTAGTATAGGGTTTCGGAGTAATGAAAAACTGTTTTTT	CASSIGFRSNEKLFF
TRBV19	TRBJ1-4	-	TGTGCCAGTACCTCCAGTTTTACTAATGAAAAACTGTTTTTT	CASTSSFTNEKLFF
TRBV5-1	TRBJ2-1	TRBD1	TGCGCCAGCAGCCGTCTACAGGGGGATATCAATGAGCAGTTCTTC	CASSRLQGDINEQFF
TRBV4-2	TRBJ2-7	-	TGTGCCAGCAGCCAAGCGGGTTACGAGCAGTACTTC	CASSQAGYEQYF
TRBV6-1	TRBJ2-7	-	TGTGCCAGCTCCCCCTCCCAGGACTCCGACTACGAGCAGTACTTC	CASSPSQDSDYEQYF
TRBV30	TRBJ1-1	-	TGTGCCTGGAGTACAGGGAGCGCTTTAATGAACACTGAAGCTTTCTTT	CAWSTGSALMNTEAFF
TRBV9	TRBJ2-3	TRBD2	TGTGCCAGCACCTTAGCGGGGGGGCGGACAGATACGCAGTATTTT	CASTLAGGRTDTQYF
TRBV5-4	TRBJ2-5	-	TGTGCCAGCAGCTTGGACGGGGGTGGAGAGACCCAGTACTTC	CASSLDGGGETQYF
TRBV6-1	TRBJ2-7	TRBD1	TGTGCCAGCAGTGTCCTCCCGGGACAGGGGCCTAACGAGCAGTACTTC	CASSVLPGQGPNEQYF
TRBV6-4	TRBJ1-2	-	TGTGCCAGCAGTGACTCAGACCGGGGTGGCTACACCTTC	CASSDSDRGGYTF
TRBV11-3	TRBJ2-3	TRBD2	TGTGCCAGCAGCCTCGGACTAGATAGCACAGATACGCAGTATTTT	CASSLGLDSTDTQYF